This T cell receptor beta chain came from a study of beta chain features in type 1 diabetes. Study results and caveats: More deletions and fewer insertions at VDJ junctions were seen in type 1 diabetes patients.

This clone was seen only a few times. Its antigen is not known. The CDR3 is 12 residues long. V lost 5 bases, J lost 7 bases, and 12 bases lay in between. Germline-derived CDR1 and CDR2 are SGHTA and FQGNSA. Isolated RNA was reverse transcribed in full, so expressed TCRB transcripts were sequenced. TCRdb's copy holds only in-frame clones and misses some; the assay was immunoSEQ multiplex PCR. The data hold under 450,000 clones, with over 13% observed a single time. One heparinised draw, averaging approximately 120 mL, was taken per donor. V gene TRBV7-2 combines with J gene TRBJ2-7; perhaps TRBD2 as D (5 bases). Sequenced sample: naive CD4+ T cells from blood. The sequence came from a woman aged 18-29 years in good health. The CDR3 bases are TGTGCCAGCAGCCCGAGCGGTGGGGAGCAGTACTTC. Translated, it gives CASSPSGGEQYF.